This T cell receptor beta chain was obtained from a study of blood T cell repertoires in COVID-19. Method: immunoSEQ multiplex PCR; TCRdb's copy keeps in-frame clones and lacks some. The data contain 55,000 to 80,000 clones, over 65% of them singletons. CDR1 and CDR2 from the germline V gene are SGHTA and FQGTGA. With 6 bases removed from V and 0 bases from J, the gap between germline ends came to 8 bases. This CDR3 contains 14 residues. The source material was peripheral blood. This TCR was sampled from a woman older than 75 with acute or convalescent COVID-19. The chain employs TRBV7-3 and TRBJ2-2, with a weak D call TRBD1 (5 bases). CDR3: CASRQGANTGELFF. The DNA of the CDR3 is TGTGCCAGCAGGCAGGGCGCGAACACCGGGGAGCTGTTTTTT.